These 29 T cell receptor beta chains were sequenced from one sample in a study of cytomegalovirus exposure and HLA in healthy donors. The study ran its PCR with 60 Vbeta and 13 Jbeta primers. Generated by immunoSEQ multiplex PCR, the TCRdb table keeps only in-frame clones and is missing some. The sample shows 100,000 to 150,000 clones, around 77% of them seen only once. The source material was PBMCs. The receptors were sampled from a woman aged 55-69 years in good health and CMV-seronegative.

The J gene is TRBJ2-5, the V gene TRBV28, with 10 bases lining up with TRBD2. The junction had 12 bases not matched to a gene; V was cut back by 6 bases and J by 5 bases. Germline V gene data show CDR1 as MDHEN and CDR2 as SYDVKM. This CDR3 region has 16 residues. The CDR3: CASRVTAGGPRETQYF. The CDR3 DNA sequence: TGTGCCAGCAGAGTCACAGCGGGGGGGCCGAGGGAGACCCAGTACTTC.

The rearrangement links TRBV4-1 to TRBJ1-6, with no clear D. Germline V gene data show CDR1 as MGHRA and CDR2 as YSYEKL. The CDR3 is made up of 12 amino acids. V lost 6 bases, J lost 5 bases, and 5 bases lay in between. This chain's CDR3 is CASSHNNSPLHF. The DNA of the CDR3 is TGCGCCAGCAGTCACAATAATTCACCCCTCCACTTT.

The J gene is TRBJ2-1, the V gene TRBV11-2, with 8 bases aligning to TRBD2. Germline CDR1 is SGHAT and CDR2 is FQNNGV. J gave up 9 bases and V 2 bases, and 9 bases lay outside the gene matches. The CDR3 is 15 amino acids. CDR3 region: CASSLKTSGSIEQFF. Written as DNA, the CDR3 is TGTGCCAGCAGCTTAAAGACCAGCGGGAGCATTGAGCAGTTCTTC.

The chain is built from TRBV29-1 and TRBJ1-1, with D unclear. Germline CDR1 is SQVTM and CDR2 is ANQGSEA. V gave up 5 bases and J gave up 0 bases, with 4 bases separating them. This CDR3 spans 11 amino acids. CDR3: CSVRVNTEAFF. The CDR3 bases are TGCAGCGTTCGGGTGAACACTGAAGCTTTCTTT.

The chain couples TRBV29-1 to TRBJ1-4, with TRBD1 as a possible D gene (5 bases). The V end lost 0 bases, the J end lost 8 bases, and 10 bases lay between the germline ends. The germline V gene has CDR1 SQVTM and CDR2 ANQGSEA. The CDR3 consists of 13 residues. The CDR3 nucleotides are TGCAGCGTTGAAGAGGGCCGGGGGGAAAAACTGTTTTTT. Its translation is CSVEEGRGEKLFF.

The chain combines TRBV7-9 with TRBJ2-7; TRBD1 might be the D (6 bases). This CDR3 has 15 residues. V dropped 5 bases and J dropped 7 bases, with 21 bases sitting between them. CDR1 is SEHNR, CDR2 FQNEAQ, per germline (reference sequence). The CDR3 DNA follows: TGTGCCAGCAGCCCCGGACAGTTCCCCTACGTGGAGCAGTACTTC. Its protein product is CASSPGQFPYVEQYF. The full variable domain, its missing parts supplied by reference TRBV7-9 and TRBJ2-7, is DTGVSQNPRHKITKRGQNVTFRCDPISEHNRLYWYRQTLGQGPEFLTYFQNEAQLEKSRLLSDRFSAERPKGSFSTLEIQRTEQGDSAMYLCASSPGQFPYVEQYFGPGTRLTVT.

The V call is TRBV6-6, the J call TRBJ2-5; tentatively, D is TRBD2 (5 bases). V was pared by 6 bases and J by 3 bases, with 11 bases between. Germline V gene data show CDR1 as MNHNY and CDR2 as SVGAGI (reference sequence). The CDR3 covers 13 residues. Here the CDR3 DNA reads TGTGCCAGCAGCTGGGCCGGGGAAGAGACCCAGTACTTC. Protein product: CASSWAGEETQYF.

This chain uses TRBV29-1 with TRBJ1-1; perhaps TRBD1 as D (6 bases). This CDR3 comprises 13 residues. CDR1 is SQVTM and CDR2 is ANQGSEA in the germline V gene. V lost 6 bases to trimming and J lost 1 base, with 12 bases between them. The CDR3 sequence is CSVEGHQNTEAFF. The CDR3 nucleotides read TGCAGCGTAGAGGGACACCAGAACACTGAAGCTTTCTTT.

V and J are TRBV7-9 and TRBJ1-1; D uncertain. The CDR3 length is 15 residues. V lost 5 bases and J lost 2, with 15 bases in between. Germline CDR1 reads SEHNR; CDR2 reads FQNEAQ (reference sequence). Here the CDR3 DNA reads TGTGCCAGCAGCCCTCTGGTTAGGAGTAACACTGAAGCTTTCTTT. Its translation is CASSPLVRSNTEAFF.

The chain carries TRBV6-1 and TRBJ1-5, with D unresolved. The CDR3 is made up of 15 amino acids. Germline-derived CDR1 and CDR2 are MNHNS and SASEGT. Between the trimmed V and J ends, which lost 2 bases and 1 base, there was a span of 9 bases. DNA of the CDR3: TGTGCCAGCAGTGAAAATGGAGTGAGCAATCAGCCCCAGCATTTT. This codes for CASSENGVSNQPQHF.

The V gene is TRBV6-6, the J gene TRBJ1-4; the match to TRBD1 covers 10 bases. The CDR3 has 16 residues. The trim removed 5 bases at V and 3 bases at J, leaving 6 bases unmatched. Germline V CDR1 and CDR2: MNHNY, SVGAGI (reference sequence). The CDR3 region is CASSHGQGGPNEKLFF. The CDR3 DNA is TGTGCCAGCAGTCACGGACAGGGGGGACCTAATGAAAAACTGTTTTTT.

V gene TRBV28 combines with J gene TRBJ2-1; D is uncertain. V was cut by 5 bases and J by 5 bases, with 19 bases left in between. The CDR3 has 16 amino acids. The V gene's germline CDR1 is MDHEN and CDR2 SYDVKM. The DNA for the CDR3 is TGTGCCAGCAGTCCCCTTCTAGTCAGAGACCACAATGAGCAGTTCTTC. Its protein is CASSPLLVRDHNEQFF.

The chain's CDR3 is CASNPGYNSPLHF. For the CDR3, the DNA is TGTGCCAGCAATCCAGGGTATAATTCACCCCTCCACTTT. The gene calls are TRBV2 and TRBJ1-6, with D possibly being TRBD1 (5 bases). Germline-derived CDR1 and CDR2 are SNHLY and FYNNEI. The CDR3 covers 13 residues. V was cut by 7 bases and J by 4 bases, with 8 bases left in between.

This chain connects TRBV7-6 to TRBJ1-1, with D tentatively TRBD1 (6 bases). The germline V and J ends were trimmed by 3 bases and 7 bases, with 12 bases remaining between them. This CDR3 comprises 13 residues. Germline loops: CDR1 SGHVS, CDR2 FNYEAQ. For the CDR3, the DNA is TGTGCCAGCAGCTTTAGGCAGGGGAGTGAAGCTTTCTTT. As protein: CASSFRQGSEAFF.

The rearrangement links TRBV11-2 to TRBJ2-5; tentative D call: TRBD1 (5 bases). CDR1 is SGHAT, CDR2 FQNNGV, per germline. The ends were cut back, 5 bases at V and 4 bases at J, with 23 bases in the middle. The CDR3 is made up of 17 amino acids. This CDR3 is CASSRLQGTRSVETQYF. DNA for the CDR3: TGTGCCAGCAGCCGATTGCAGGGTACGCGCTCTGTAGAGACCCAGTACTTC.

The chain has TRBV21-1 and TRBJ2-1; TRBD2 reflects the table's D call only, with no check against the DNA. TRBV21-1 represents a pseudogene. The CDR3 consists of 18 residues. CDR3 amino acids: CASSSGLAGKSGYNEQFF. DNA for the CDR3: TGTGCCAGCAGCTCAGGACTAGCGGGTAAGAGTGGGTACAATGAGCAGTTCTTC.

This sequence joins TRBV5-1 and TRBJ2-1; 7 bases are shared with TRBD2. The V gene end was trimmed by 4 bases and the J gene end by 6 bases; junction bases not matched to a gene: 13. The CDR3 is 16 residues long. Germline V gene lookup returns CDR1 SGHRS and CDR2 YFSETQ. CDR3 region: CASSRVAGEASNEQFF. The CDR3 DNA follows: TGCGCCAGCAGCCGGGTAGCGGGCGAGGCCAGCAATGAGCAGTTCTTC.

This chain connects TRBV18 to TRBJ2-1; TRBD1 matches 8 bases. J lost 7 bases, V lost 1 base, and 6 bases had no gene match. Germline values: CDR1 KGHSH, CDR2 LQKENI. The CDR3 runs to 15 residues. In DNA form, the CDR3 reads TGTGCCAGCTCACCACGCAAAACAGGGGGAAATGAGCAGTTCTTC. This gives the protein CASSPRKTGGNEQFF.

The sample holds a few counts of this clone. This chain links TRBV18 with TRBJ2-5, with 9 bases fitting TRBD1. The CDR3 contains 15 residues. The germline CDR1 and CDR2 sequences are KGHSH and LQKENI. After removal of 2 bases from V and 11 bases from J, the junction contained 12 bases not matched to a gene. The CDR3 DNA reads TGTGCCAGCTCACCAGGGGGGACAGGGTCTTTTGAGCAGTACTTC. Translating it yields CASSPGGTGSFEQYF.

The chain combines TRBV5-1 with TRBJ2-7; 7 bases fit TRBD2. The CDR3 totals 14 residues. The germline V gene has CDR1 SGHRS and CDR2 YFSETQ. The junction had 5 bases not matched to a gene; V was cut back by 4 bases and J by 1 base. CDR3 loop: CASSPRTRSYEQYF. CDR3 nucleotide sequence: TGCGCCAGCAGCCCCCGGACTAGATCCTACGAGCAGTACTTC.

CDR3 region: CASSRLGLPNNEQFF. The CDR3, as DNA: TGCGCCAGCAGCCGCCTGGGACTACCTAACAATGAGCAGTTCTTC. This rearrangement joins TRBV4-1 to TRBJ2-1, with 7 bases identical to TRBD2. The CDR3 is 15 amino acids. V was pared by 4 bases and J by 5 bases, with 8 bases of the junction left unmatched. Per germline, CDR1 MGHRA and CDR2 YSYEKL.

As to this clone: Sequence at one end of the junction differs from germline and may be a read error. The CDR3 loop reads CSSSRWGNRGSSYEQYF. The CDR3 nucleotides read TGTTCCAGCAGCCGATGGGGAAACAGGGGAAGCTCCTACGAGCAGTACTTC. The rearrangement links TRBV7-9 to TRBJ2-7, with 7 positions matching TRBD1. The CDR3 is 17 amino acids. Looked up from germline, CDR1 is SEHNR and CDR2 is FQNEAQ (reference sequence).

The chain combines TRBV19 with TRBJ1-2; 8 nucleotides line up with TRBD1. The V gene's germline CDR1 is LNHDA and CDR2 SQIVND (reference sequence). The V segment lost 5 bases and the J segment 6 bases; nucleotides outside the gene matches: 11. The CDR3 runs 15 residues. CDR3 residues: CASSLLRGRGNGYTF. The DNA for the CDR3 is TGTGCCAGTAGTTTACTCAGGGGGCGCGGGAATGGCTACACCTTC.

This chain connects TRBV28 to TRBJ2-7; D might be TRBD1 (6 bases). V dropped 8 bases and J dropped 1 base, with 24 bases sitting between them. The CDR3 runs 17 residues. CDR1 MDHEN and CDR2 SYDVKM come from the germline V gene. The CDR3 nucleotides are TGTGCCAGCTCCCTAACGAGCCTTTGGGGGCTATCCTACGAGCAGTACTTC. Its protein is CASSLTSLWGLSYEQYF.

The V and J genes are TRBV28 and TRBJ1-5; D uncertain. CDR3 length equals 15 residues. Deletions cut 3 bases from V and 7 bases from J, with 16 bases between. Germline lookup yields CDR1 MDHEN and CDR2 SYDVKM. CDR3 nucleotide sequence: TGTGCCAGCAGTTTCAGCCACCCGTGGCGGCAGCCCCAGCATTTT. Amino acid sequence: CASSFSHPWRQPQHF.

The rearrangement links TRBV30 to TRBJ1-1, with D hard to call. The CDR3 extends over 13 amino acids. V was shortened by 4 bases and J by 4 bases, with 13 bases between the two germline ends. CDR1 and CDR2 (germline): GTSNPN, SVGIG (reference sequence). CDR3 protein: CAWIGEVGTEAFF. The CDR3 nucleotides are TGTGCCTGGATTGGGGAGGTGGGCACTGAAGCTTTCTTT.

The chain employs TRBV5-1 and TRBJ1-1; D is unresolved. Trimming cost V 0 bases and J 1 base, with 10 bases left between them. CDR1 and CDR2 (germline): SGHRS, YFSETQ. The CDR3 runs to 15 residues. The CDR3 bases are TGCGCCAGCAGCTTGGAGAACTCATGGAACACTGAAGCTTTCTTT. This sequence encodes CASSLENSWNTEAFF. The full variable domain, with the rest looked up from reference TRBV5-1 and TRBJ1-1, is KAGVTQTPRYLIKTRGQQVTLSCSPISGHRSVSWYQQTPGQGLQFLFEYFSETQRNKGNFPGRFSGRQFSNSRSEMNVSTLELGDSALYLCASSLENSWNTEAFFGQGTRLTVV.

This clone was detected only once. The chain combines TRBV11-2 with TRBJ2-1; 8 bases are shared with TRBD1. The CDR3 totals 13 residues. Germline lookup yields CDR1 SGHAT and CDR2 FQNNGV. J gave up 5 bases and V 10 bases, and 7 bases lay outside the gene matches. As DNA, the CDR3 is TGTGCCACGGGGACAGGCGCCAACAATGAGCAGTTCTTC. Translation: CATGTGANNEQFF.

The V call is TRBV6-1, the J call TRBJ2-7, with 10 nucleotides matching TRBD2. CDR3 length: 15 amino acids. V lost 7 bases and J lost 2; bases outside the gene matches: 8. In germline, CDR1 is MNHNS, CDR2 SASEGT. Here the CDR3 reads CASTRWTSGTYEQYF. The CDR3 nucleotides read TGTGCCAGCACCAGATGGACTAGCGGAACCTACGAGCAGTACTTC.